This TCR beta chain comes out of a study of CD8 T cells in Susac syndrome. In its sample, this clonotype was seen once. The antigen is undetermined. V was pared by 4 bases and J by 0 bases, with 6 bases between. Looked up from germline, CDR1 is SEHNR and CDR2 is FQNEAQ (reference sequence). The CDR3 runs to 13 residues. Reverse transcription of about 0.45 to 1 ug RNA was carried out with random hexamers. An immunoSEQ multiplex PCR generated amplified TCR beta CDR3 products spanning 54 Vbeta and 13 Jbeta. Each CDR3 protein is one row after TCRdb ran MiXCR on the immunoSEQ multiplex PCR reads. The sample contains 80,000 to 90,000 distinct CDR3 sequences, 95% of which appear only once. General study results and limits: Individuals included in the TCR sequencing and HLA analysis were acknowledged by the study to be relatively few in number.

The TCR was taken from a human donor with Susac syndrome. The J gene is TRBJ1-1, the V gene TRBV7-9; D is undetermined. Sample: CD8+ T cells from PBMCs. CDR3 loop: CASSSPMNTEAFF. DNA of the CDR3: TGTGCCAGCAGCTCCCCAATGAACACTGAAGCTTTCTTT.